This TCR beta chain appears in the sequencing data of a study of siplizumab effects on memory and regulatory T cells. Profiling relied on immunoSEQ multiplex PCR, and the TCRdb table lists in-frame clones only, not all of them. Here the sample spans 50,000 or so clones, under 98% being singletons. Study-level findings and limits: Siplizumab produced a significant reduction in alloreactive sequences that were traceable to unstimulated CD4+ memory cells. A small minority of alloreactive clones were mapped to unstimulated subsets.

About this clone itself: What it recognizes is unknown.

V was trimmed by 8 bases and J by 5 bases, leaving 15 bases between them. Germline CDR1 is SGHTA and CDR2 is FQGNSA. This CDR3 has 13 residues. This sequence was found in a human donor in good health. The sequenced sample consisted of naive CD4+ T cells sorted from blood. V gene TRBV7-2 combines with J gene TRBJ2-5; weak D call: TRBD1 (6 bases). The CDR3 DNA reads as TGTGCCAGCGGGACGCTGGGGGCGGAGACCCAGTACTTC. Protein product: CASGTLGAETQYF.